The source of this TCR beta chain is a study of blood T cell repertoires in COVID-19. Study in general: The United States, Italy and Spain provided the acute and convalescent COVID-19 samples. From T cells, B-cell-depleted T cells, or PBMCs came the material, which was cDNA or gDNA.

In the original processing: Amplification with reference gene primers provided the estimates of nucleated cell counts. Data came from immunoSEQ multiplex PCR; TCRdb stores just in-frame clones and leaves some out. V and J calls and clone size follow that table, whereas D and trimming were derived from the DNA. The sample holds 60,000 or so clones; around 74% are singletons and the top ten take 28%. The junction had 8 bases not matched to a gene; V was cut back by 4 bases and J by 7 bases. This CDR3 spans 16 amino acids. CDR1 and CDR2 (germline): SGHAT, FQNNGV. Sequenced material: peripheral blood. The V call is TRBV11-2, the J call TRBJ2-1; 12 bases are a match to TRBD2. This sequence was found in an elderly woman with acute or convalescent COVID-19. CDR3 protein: CASSSLTSGSVNEQFF. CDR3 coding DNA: TGTGCCAGCAGCTCGCTGACTAGCGGGAGCGTAAATGAGCAGTTCTTC. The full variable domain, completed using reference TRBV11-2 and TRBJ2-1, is EAGVAQSPRYKIIEKRQSVAFWCNPISGHATLYWYQQILGQGPKLLIQFQNNGVVDDSQLPKDRFSAERLKGVDSTLKIQPAKLEDSAVYLCASSSLTSGSVNEQFFGPGTRLTVL.